This T cell receptor (beta chain) comes out of a study of somatic mutations in cytotoxic T cells in rheumatoid arthritis (dated 2017 in TCRdb). Notes on the research overall: Patient peripheral blood (just over 29 ml EDTA) was drawn right after diagnosis and before any treatment started. In newly diagnosed rheumatoid arthritis without treatment, the study examined if expanded CD8+ T-cell clones harbor somatic mutations, relying on TCRB deep sequencing to characterize clonality. For 65 to 70 rheumatoid arthritis patients and fewer than 25 healthy controls, TCRB deep sequencing was carried out. The median ages of the patient and control groups were essentially identical. Some V beta antibody-stained T-cell populations were flow-sorted on a FACSAria II or Sony SH800 at nearly 100% purity, and sorted V beta1+ cells also underwent TCRB sequencing.

Only a few counts were recorded for this clone. This clone's antigen is unknown. No much larger clonotype is one base removed from it; base qualities were not supplied. On an AutoMACS, CD4+ and CD8+ cells were isolated via positive magnetic bead selection, and their purity was verified by flow cytometry. A TCR V beta antibody panel was used in flow cytometry to screen first for clonal expansions, which were then characterized by TCRB deep sequencing of sorted CD8+ fractions. Peripheral blood mononuclear cells were obtained using density gradient separation with Ficoll-Paque PLUS. Nucleospin Tissue or Tissue XS kits were used to extract DNA from CD4-enriched, CD8-enriched or PBMC samples, and a Qubit 2.0 fluorometer was used for quantification. The germline V gene supplies CDR1 SGHRS and CDR2 YFSETQ. The CDR3, cysteine through phenylalanine, is 12 amino acids long. Only the CDR3 DNA stays, 36 bases, in frame from base 1. Deletion took 6 bases off V and 1 base off J, with a span of 7 bases between the germline ends.

Here is what the overall study found, with its caveats: It was unknown which antigens the expanded CD8+ clones targeted, and their absence from virus-specific databases did not exclude viral specificity. The finding that TRBV07 was slightly underrepresented in patients was left unadjusted for multiple comparisons. In about an eighth of the roughly 60 patients the largest CD8+ clone exceeded 20% of CD8+ cells, and several identical CD8+ TCRB sequences were shared between blood and synovial fluid. CD8+ T-cell clonality in rheumatoid arthritis patients was not significantly different from that in age-matched healthy controls. An increase of CD8+ clonality with age was seen in patients (Spearman r ~ 0.47) but not in healthy controls.

Sequencing of TCRB CDR3 was done on genomic DNA with the immunoSEQ assay. Processing in the source paper ran as follows. When patient CD8+ clones exceeding 1% were checked against published virus-specific TCRB sequences, only a few matched. Analyses were restricted to productive TCRB rearrangements. Defining a clone by its unique TCRB CDR3 sequence, the study calculated clonality as a productive clonality index derived from Shannon entropy. Repertoire overlap for a pair of samples was computed from each clone's template counts relative to total templates per sample. V-gene usage from TCRB sequencing and V-gene usage measured by flow cytometry were correlated (Spearman r of 0.61). Drawn from immuneACCESS, this table holds only the in-frame rearrangements with V and J called that TCRdb kept. Clones are partly lost; checked studies trace under half to an unresolved V gene and leave the rest unexplained. Clone size and V and J calls were adopted from that table, with D and trimming inferred from the DNA. The table for this sample lists approximately 15,000 clones; about four fifths of them were counted only once. The ten largest make up 11% to 15% of the sample.

The sample taken for sequencing was CD8+ T cells sorted from blood. The sequence derives from an adult with rheumatoid arthritis. In this chain, TRBV5-1 is recombined with TRBJ1-1, with the D gene too uncertain to name. This receptor has the CDR3 CASTWGNTEAFF. The nucleotides are TGCGCCAGCACCTGGGGGAACACTGAAGCTTTCTTT.